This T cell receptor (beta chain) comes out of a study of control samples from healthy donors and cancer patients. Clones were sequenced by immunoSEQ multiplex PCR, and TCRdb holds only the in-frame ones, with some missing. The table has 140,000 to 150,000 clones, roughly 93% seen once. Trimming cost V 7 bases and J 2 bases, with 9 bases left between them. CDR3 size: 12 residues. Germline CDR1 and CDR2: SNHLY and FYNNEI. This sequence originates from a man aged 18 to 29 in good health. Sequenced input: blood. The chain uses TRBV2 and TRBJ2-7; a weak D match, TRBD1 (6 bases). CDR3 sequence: CASTGVAYEQYF. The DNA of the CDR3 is TGTGCCAGCACAGGGGTTGCCTACGAGCAGTACTTC.